The sequence of this TCR beta chain was determined in a study of early T cells in non-severe SARS-CoV-2 infection. There are a few counts of this clonotype. TCRdb passed the 5' RACE reads through MiXCR, listing each CDR3 protein once. The sample has about 29,000 distinct CDR3 sequences; around 6% are singletons. The V end lost 6 bases, the J end lost 0 bases, and 11 bases lay between the germline ends. The CDR3 consists of 14 residues. Per the germline V gene, CDR1 is KGHSH and CDR2 is LQKENI. This clonotype was obtained from an adult who was a healthcare worker with PCR-confirmed SARS-CoV-2 infection or an uninfected control (not recorded which). The chain carries TRBV18 and TRBJ1-1; no definite D call. The sequencing input was whole blood. The DNA of the CDR3 is TGTGCCAGCTCCCCGGGGTTACTGAACACTGAAGCTTTCTTT. Amino acid sequence: CASSPGLLNTEAFF.